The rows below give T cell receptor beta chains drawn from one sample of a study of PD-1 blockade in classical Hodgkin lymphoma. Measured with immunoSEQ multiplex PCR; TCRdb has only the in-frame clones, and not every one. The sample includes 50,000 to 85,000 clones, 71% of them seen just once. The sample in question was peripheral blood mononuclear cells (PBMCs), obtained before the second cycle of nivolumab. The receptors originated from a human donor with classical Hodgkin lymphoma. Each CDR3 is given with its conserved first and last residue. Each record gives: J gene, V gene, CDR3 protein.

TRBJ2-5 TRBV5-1 CASSLNTGKETQYF
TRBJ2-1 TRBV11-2 CASRVQGYNEQFF
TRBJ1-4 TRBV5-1 CASSFQGADEKLFF
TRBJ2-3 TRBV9 CASSGAHRANTDTQYF
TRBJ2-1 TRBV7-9 CASSLFGSPHLLSYNEQFF
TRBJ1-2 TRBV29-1 CSVEGGQVYEGYTF
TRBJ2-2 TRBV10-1 CASSGNANTGELFF
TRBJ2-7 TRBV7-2 CASSLVSSGDYEQYF
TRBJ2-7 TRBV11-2 CASSSTAPGSHLYEQYF
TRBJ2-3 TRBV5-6 CASSLVPDTQYF
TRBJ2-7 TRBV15 CATSGAQGYEQYF
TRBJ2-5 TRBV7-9 CASSLALAGGQETQYF
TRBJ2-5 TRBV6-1 CASIRGQKETQYF
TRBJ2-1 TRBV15 CATSRERSPNNEQFF
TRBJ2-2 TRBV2 CASSSVAAGELFF
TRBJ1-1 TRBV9 CASSVEGQPGSTEAFF